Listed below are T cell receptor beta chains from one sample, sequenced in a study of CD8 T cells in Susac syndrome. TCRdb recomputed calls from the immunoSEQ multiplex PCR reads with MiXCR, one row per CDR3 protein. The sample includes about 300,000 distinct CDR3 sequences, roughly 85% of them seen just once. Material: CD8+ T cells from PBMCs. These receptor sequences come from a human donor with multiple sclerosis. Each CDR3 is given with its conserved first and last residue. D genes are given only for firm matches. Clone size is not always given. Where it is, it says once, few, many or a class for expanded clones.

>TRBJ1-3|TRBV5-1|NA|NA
TGCGCCAGCAGCTTGGATTTAAGCCTCTCTGGAAACACCATATATTTT
CASSLDLSLSGNTIYF
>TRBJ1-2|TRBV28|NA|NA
TGTGCCAGCAGTTTACCGGACGGGGGAGGCTATGGCTACACCTTC
CASSLPDGGGYGYTF
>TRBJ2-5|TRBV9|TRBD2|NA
TGTGCCAGCAGCCCTTCGGGGGGGCCCCAAGAGACCCAGTACTTC
CASSPSGGPQETQYF
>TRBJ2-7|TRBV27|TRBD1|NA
TGTGCCAGCAGCATGCGGGACAGGGGTGGGTACGAGCTGTACTTC
CASSMRDRGGYELYF
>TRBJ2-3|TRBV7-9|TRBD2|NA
TGTGCCAGCAGCGCCTATTTTTTAGCGGGCCCCCTCACAGATACGCAGTATTTT
CASSAYFLAGPLTDTQYF
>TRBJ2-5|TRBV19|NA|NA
TGTGCCAGTAGTATAAATCCCCAGGAGAGGAGCGGGTTGGAGACCCAGTACTTC
CASSINPQERSGLETQYF
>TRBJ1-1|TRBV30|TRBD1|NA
TGTGCCTGGAGCACAGGGGTGAAGACTGAAGCTTTCTTT
CAWSTGVKTEAFF
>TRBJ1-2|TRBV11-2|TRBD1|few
TGTGCCAGCAGTTTGGACAGGGGATCCTATGGCTACACCTTC
CASSLDRGSYGYTF
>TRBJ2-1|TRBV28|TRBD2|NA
TGTGCCAGCAGTTCCCTCGAGGGAGTGGGAGCGGGAGCAAGGGGAGTCTATGAGCAGTTCTTC
CASSSLEGVGAGARGVYEQFF
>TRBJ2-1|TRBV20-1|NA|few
TGCAGTGCCGGGACTGCGAACTACAATGAGCAGTTCTTC
CSAGTANYNEQFF
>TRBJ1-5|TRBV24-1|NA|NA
TGTGCCACCAGTCCTTCGTGGGGCAGCAATCAGCCCCAGCATTTT
CATSPSWGSNQPQHF
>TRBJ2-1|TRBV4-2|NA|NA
TGTGCCAGCAGCCAAGATCGGGGACCGAGCGCTTACAATGAGCAGTTCTTC
CASSQDRGPSAYNEQFF
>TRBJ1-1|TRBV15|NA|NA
TGTGCCACCAGCGGCCGGGACACAGGGAACACTGAAGCTTTCTTT
CATSGRDTGNTEAFF
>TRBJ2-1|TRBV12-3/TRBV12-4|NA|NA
TGTGCCAGCTTCGGCCAATTCGGCAATGAGCAGTTCTTC
CASFGQFGNEQFF
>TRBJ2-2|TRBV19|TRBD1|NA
TGTGCCAGTAGCGACAGGGCAAACACCGGGGAGCTGTTTTTT
CASSDRANTGELFF
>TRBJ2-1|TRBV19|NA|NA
TGTGCCAGTAGTATCCTGGGCCTAGCCCTCAATGAGCAGTTCTTC
CASSILGLALNEQFF
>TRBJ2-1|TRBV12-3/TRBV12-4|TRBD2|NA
TGTGCCAGCACCCTAAGCCTAGCGGGAATAAATGAGCAGTTCTTC
CASTLSLAGINEQFF
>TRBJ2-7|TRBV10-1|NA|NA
TGCGCCAGCAGTGAGTACAGGGTGGGTTCCGAGCAGTACTTC
CASSEYRVGSEQYF
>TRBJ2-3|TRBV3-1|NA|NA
TGTGCCAGCAGCCCGGAGCTTCGAGGCACAGATACGCAGTATTTT
CASSPELRGTDTQYF
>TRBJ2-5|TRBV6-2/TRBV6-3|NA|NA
TGTGCCAGCAGTTACGCGGGCATCGCCCAAGAGACCCAGTACTTC
CASSYAGIAQETQYF
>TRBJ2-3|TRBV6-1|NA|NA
TGTGCCAGCAGTGAACTCCGCCGAACTACGATCACAGATACGCAGTATTTT
CASSELRRTTITDTQYF
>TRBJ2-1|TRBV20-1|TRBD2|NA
TGCAGTGCTAGAGATCGTACTACCGCGGGAGGGCTTTACAATGAGCAGTTCTTC
CSARDRTTAGGLYNEQFF
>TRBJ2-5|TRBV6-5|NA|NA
TGTGCCAGCAGTAAGACAGGGAGGCAAGAGACCCAGTACTTC
CASSKTGRQETQYF
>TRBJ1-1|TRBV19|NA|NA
TGTGCCAGTAGTATGGGCAACACTGAAGCTTTCTTT
CASSMGNTEAFF
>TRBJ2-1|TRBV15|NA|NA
TGTGCCACCAGCAGGGACGCGGAGGGGGCTTACAATGAGCAGTTCTTC
CATSRDAEGAYNEQFF
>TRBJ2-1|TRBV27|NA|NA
TGTGCCAGCAGTTCCCAAGAACTCGCCTATGAGCAGTTCTTC
CASSSQELAYEQFF
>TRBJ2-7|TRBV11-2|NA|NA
TGTGCCAGCAGCACCGGGTTCGGGGGATCCTACGAGCAGTACTTC
CASSTGFGGSYEQYF
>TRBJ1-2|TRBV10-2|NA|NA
TGCGCCAGCAGTGAGAGTCCGGGCTTCAGCGGCTACACCTTC
CASSESPGFSGYTF
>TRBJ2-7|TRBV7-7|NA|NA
TGTGCCAGCAGCGAGGGGGAGGAGAACGAGCAGTACTTC
CASSEGEENEQYF
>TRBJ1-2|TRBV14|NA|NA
TGTGCCAGCAGCCCCTTACCGGGCCGTAACTATGGCTACACCTTC
CASSPLPGRNYGYTF
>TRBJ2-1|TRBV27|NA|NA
TGTGCCAGCAGTTTGCTACCGGGGAATGAGCAGTTCTTC
CASSLLPGNEQFF
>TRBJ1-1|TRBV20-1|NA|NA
TGCAGTGCTAGAGAAAAGGCACAGGGCATCACTGAAGCTTTCTTT
CSAREKAQGITEAFF
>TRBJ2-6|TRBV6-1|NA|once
TGTGCCAGCAGCCTCGGAGGTTATTCTAGCTCTGGGGCCAACGTCCTGACTTTC
CASSLGGYSSSGANVLTF
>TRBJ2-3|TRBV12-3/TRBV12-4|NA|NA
TGTGCCACCTTGCTCGGTGATACGCAGTATTTT
CATLLGDTQYF
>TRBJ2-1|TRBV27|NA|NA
TGTGCCAGCAGCACCAAGTACAATGAGCAGTTCTTC
CASSTKYNEQFF